This TCR beta chain came from a study of technical replicates of blood from several donors. The CDR3 has 15 residues. Measured with immunoSEQ multiplex PCR; TCRdb has only the in-frame clones, and not every one. The profile covers around 13,000 clones, with roughly 80% appearing a single time and 9.5% to 13% taken by the ten largest. This TCR derives from a human donor in good health. V and J are TRBV21-1 and TRBJ2-4; TRBD1 is the table's D call, not checked against the DNA. TRBV21-1 is marked as a pseudogene. Specimen: PBMCs. CDR3 coding DNA: TGTGCCAGCAGCAAGGAGCGCGGACAGGTGAACATTCAGTACTTC. Its protein product is CASSKERGQVNIQYF.